This TCR beta chain was obtained from a study of blood T cell repertoires in COVID-19. The overall study: Sites in the United States, Italy and Spain provided acute and convalescent COVID-19 samples. From T cells, B-cell-depleted T cells, or PBMCs came the material, which was cDNA or gDNA.

Authors' methods: How many nucleated cells were present was estimated from reference gene primer amplification. Sequencing used immunoSEQ multiplex PCR; TCRdb keeps in-frame clones, though not all of them. The D gene and trimming were derived from the DNA, and the V and J assignments and clone size from that table. The repertoire holds roughly 250,000 clones, about 80% seen once, with approximately 10% in the top ten. This receptor was identified in a woman older than 75 with acute or convalescent COVID-19. Sequencing used peripheral blood.

This CDR3 is CASSLDGGQGVNGYTF. The DNA of the CDR3 is TGCGCCAGCAGCTTGGATGGGGGACAGGGGGTTAATGGCTACACCTTC. The chain has TRBV5-1 and TRBJ1-2; TRBD1 aligns across 11 bases. This CDR3 has 16 residues. Unmatched junction bases numbered 7, after V lost 0 bases and J lost 6 bases. CDR1 is SGHRS and CDR2 is YFSETQ in the germline V gene.